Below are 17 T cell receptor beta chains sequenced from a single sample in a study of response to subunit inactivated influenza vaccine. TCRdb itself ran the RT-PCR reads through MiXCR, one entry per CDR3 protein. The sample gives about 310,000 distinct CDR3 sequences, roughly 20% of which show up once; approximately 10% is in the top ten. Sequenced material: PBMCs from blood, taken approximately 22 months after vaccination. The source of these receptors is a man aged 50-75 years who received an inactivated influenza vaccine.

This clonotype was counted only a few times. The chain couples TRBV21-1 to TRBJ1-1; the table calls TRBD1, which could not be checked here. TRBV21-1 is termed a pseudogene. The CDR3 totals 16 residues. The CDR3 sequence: CASSKAIGQGNTEAFF. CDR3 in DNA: TGTGCCAGCAGCAAAGCCATCGGGCAGGGGAACACTGAAGCTTTCTTT.

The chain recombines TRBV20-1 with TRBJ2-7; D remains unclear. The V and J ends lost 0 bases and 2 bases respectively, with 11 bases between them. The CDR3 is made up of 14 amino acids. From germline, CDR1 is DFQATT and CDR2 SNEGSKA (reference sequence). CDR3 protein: CSARDRPVPYEQYF. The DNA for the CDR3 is TGCAGTGCTAGAGATCGGCCAGTTCCCTACGAGCAGTACTTC.

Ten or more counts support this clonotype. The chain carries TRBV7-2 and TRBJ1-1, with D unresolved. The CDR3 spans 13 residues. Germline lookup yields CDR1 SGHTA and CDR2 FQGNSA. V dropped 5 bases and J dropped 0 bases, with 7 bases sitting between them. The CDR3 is CASSPALNTEAFF. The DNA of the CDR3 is TGTGCCAGCAGCCCGGCCCTGAACACTGAAGCTTTCTTT. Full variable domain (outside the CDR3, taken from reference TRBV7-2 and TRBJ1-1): GAGVSQSPSNKVTEKGKDVELRCDPISGHTALYWYRQSLGQGLEFLIYFQGNSAPDKSGLPSDRFSAERTGGSVSTLTIQRTQQEDSAVYLCASSPALNTEAFFGQGTRLTVV.

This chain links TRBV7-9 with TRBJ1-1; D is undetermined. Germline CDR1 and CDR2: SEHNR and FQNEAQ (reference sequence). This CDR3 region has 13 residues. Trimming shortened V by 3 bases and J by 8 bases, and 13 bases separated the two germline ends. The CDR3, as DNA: TGTGCCAGCAGCTTCCCCCCCGATTCGGAAGCTTTCTTT. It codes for CASSFPPDSEAFF. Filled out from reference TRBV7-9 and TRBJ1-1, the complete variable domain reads DTGVSQNPRHKITKRGQNVTFRCDPISEHNRLYWYRQTLGQGPEFLTYFQNEAQLEKSRLLSDRFSAERPKGSFSTLEIQRTEQGDSAMYLCASSFPPDSEAFFGQGTRLTVV.

The CDR3 bases are TGTGCCGGAATACCAGGACTTACCGGGGGTATAGGTTCACCCCTCCACTTT. It specifies CAGIPGLTGGIGSPLHF. This chain uses TRBV25-1 with TRBJ1-6; perhaps TRBD1 as D (5 bases). In germline, CDR1 is MGHDK, CDR2 SYGVNS. V lost 11 bases and J lost 9, with 29 bases in between. This CDR3 has 17 residues.

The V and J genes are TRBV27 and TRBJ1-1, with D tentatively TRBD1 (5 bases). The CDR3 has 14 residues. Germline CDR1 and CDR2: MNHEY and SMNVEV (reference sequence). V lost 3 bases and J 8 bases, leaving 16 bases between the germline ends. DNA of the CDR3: TGTGCCAGCAGTTTCGTATATGAGACAGAAGAAGCTTTCTTT. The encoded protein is CASSFVYETEEAFF.

This CDR3 is CASSWVSYEQYF. In DNA, the CDR3 is TGTGCCAGCAGTTGGGTATCCTACGAGCAGTACTTC. The chain is built from TRBV12-3 or TRBV12-4 and TRBJ2-7; no reliable D call. The V end lost 4 bases, the J end lost 1 base, and 5 bases lay between the germline ends. This CDR3 is 12 amino acids long.

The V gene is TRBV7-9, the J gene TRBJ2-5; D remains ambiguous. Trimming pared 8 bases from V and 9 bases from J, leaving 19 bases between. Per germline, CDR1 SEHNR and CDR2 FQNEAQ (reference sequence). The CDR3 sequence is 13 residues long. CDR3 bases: TGTGCCAGCTCAGTTGAGACGACCTTAGCCCAGTACTTC. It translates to CASSVETTLAQYF.

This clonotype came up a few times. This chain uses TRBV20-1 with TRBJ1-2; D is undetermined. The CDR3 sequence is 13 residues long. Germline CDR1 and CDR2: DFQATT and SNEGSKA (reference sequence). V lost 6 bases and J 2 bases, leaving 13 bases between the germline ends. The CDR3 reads CSATAQPNYGYTF. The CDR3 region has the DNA TGCAGTGCAACGGCGCAGCCCAACTATGGCTACACCTTC.

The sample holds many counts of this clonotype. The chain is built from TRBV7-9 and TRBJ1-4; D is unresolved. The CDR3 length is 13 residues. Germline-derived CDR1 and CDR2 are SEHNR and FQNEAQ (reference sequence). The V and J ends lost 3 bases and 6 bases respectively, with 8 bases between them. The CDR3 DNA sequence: TGTGCCAGCAGCTTCGGTGTATATGAAAAACTGTTTTTT. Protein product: CASSFGVYEKLFF.

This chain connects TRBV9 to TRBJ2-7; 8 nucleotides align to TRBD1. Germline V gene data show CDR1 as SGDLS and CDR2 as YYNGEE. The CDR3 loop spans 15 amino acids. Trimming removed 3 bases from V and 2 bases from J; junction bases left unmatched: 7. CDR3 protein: CASSEGGQAAYEQYF. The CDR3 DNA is TGTGCCAGCAGCGAGGGGGGACAGGCGGCCTACGAGCAGTACTTC. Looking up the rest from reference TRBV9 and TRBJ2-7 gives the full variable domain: DSGVTQTPKHLITATGQRVTLRCSPRSGDLSVYWYQQSLDQGLQFLIQYYNGEERAKGNILERFSAQQFPDLHSELNLSSLELGDSALYFCASSEGGQAAYEQYFGPGTRLTVT.

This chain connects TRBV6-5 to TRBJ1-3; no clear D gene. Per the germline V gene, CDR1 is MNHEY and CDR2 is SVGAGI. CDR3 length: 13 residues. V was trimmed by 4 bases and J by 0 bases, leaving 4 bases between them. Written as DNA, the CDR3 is TGTGCCAGCAGTTTCCTCTCTGGAAACACCATATATTTT. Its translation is CASSFLSGNTIYF.

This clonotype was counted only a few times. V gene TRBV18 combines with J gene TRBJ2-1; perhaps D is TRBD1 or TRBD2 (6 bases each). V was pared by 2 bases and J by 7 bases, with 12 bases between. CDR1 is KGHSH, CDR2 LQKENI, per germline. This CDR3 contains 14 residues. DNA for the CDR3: TGTGCCAGCTCACCATCGGGGGCAGGGAATGAGCAGTTCTTC. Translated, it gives CASSPSGAGNEQFF. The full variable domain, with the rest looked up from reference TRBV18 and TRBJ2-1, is NAGVMQNPRHLVRRRGQEARLRCSPMKGHSHVYWYRQLPEEGLKFMVYLQKENIIDESGMPKERFSAEFPKEGPSILRIQQVVRGDSAAYFCASSPSGAGNEQFFGPGTRLTVL.

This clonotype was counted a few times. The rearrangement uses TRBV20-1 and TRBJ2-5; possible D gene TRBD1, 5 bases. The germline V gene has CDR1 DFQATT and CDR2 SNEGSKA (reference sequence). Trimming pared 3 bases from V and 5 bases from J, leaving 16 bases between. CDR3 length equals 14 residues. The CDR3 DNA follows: TGCAGTGCTAGTCCCAGGGCGCGTGTGGAGACCCAGTACTTC. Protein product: CSASPRARVETQYF.

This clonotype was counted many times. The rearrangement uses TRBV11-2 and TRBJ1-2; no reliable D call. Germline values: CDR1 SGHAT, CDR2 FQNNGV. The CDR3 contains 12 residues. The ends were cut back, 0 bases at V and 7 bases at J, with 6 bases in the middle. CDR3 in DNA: TGTGCCAGCAGCTTAGATCTGGGTGGCTACACCTTC. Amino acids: CASSLDLGGYTF.

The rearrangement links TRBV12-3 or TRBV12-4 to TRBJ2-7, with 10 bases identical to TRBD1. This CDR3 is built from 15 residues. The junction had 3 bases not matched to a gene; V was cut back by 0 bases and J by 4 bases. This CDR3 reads CASSLAGQGIYEQYF. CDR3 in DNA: TGTGCCAGCAGTTTAGCGGGACAGGGGATTTACGAGCAGTACTTC.

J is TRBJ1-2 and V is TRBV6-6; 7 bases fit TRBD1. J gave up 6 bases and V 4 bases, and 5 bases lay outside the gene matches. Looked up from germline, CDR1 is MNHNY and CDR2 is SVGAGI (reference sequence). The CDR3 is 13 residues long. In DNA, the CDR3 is TGTGCCAGCAGTTGGACAGGCTCGGATGGCTACACCTTC. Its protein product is CASSWTGSDGYTF.